This TCR beta chain was sequenced during a study of OX40 agonist ivuxolimab in advanced cancers. Overall study results and limits: Not determined was the antigen specificity of the expanded peripheral T cells.

Germline V gene lookup returns CDR1 SGDLS and CDR2 YYNGEE. CDR3 length: 14 amino acids. Trimming stripped 0 bases from V and 5 bases from J, with 11 bases between. For this clone: The target antigen is unknown.

A history of autoimmune disease or systemic immunosuppression excluded patients. Clones were sequenced by immunoSEQ multiplex PCR, and TCRdb holds only the in-frame ones, with some missing. The table lists 70,000 to 85,000 clones, 75% to 95% of them singletons, with 5.9% in the top ten. The clonotype comes from an adult with an advanced solid tumor such as melanoma, head and neck, liver or kidney cancer. The chain links TRBV9 to TRBJ2-5; no firm D call. The starting material was CD4+ or CD8+ T cells sorted from blood, obtained in a trial of the OX40 agonist ivuxolimab. The CDR3 is CASSVEGLGETQYF. CDR3 nucleotides: TGTGCCAGCAGCGTAGAGGGCCTAGGGGAGACCCAGTACTTC.